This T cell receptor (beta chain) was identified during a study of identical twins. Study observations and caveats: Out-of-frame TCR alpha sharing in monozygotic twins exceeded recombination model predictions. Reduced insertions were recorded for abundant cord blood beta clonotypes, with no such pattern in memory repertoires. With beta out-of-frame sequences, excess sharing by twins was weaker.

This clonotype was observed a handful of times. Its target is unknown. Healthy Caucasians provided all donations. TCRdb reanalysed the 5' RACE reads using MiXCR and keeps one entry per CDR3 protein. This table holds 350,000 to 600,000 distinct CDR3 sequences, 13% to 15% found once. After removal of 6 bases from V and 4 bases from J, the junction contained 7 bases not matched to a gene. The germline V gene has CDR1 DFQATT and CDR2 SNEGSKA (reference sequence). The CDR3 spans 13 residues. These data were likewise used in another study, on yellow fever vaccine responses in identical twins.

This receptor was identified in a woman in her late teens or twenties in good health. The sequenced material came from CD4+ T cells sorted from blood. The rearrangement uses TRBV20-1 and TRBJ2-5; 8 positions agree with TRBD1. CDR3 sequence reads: CSAEDRARETQYF. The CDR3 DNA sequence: TGCAGTGCGGAGGACAGGGCTAGAGAGACCCAGTACTTC.